These 18 T cell receptor beta chains came from one sample sequenced in a study of beta chain features in type 1 diabetes. The sequenced template was cDNA made from the entire isolated RNA. Here immunoSEQ multiplex PCR was the method, and the copy in TCRdb shows in-frame clones only, minus some. The sample has about 350,000 clones; around a fifth are singletons. Material: naive CD4+ T cells from blood. Receptor source: a woman aged 18-29 years in good health.

The V and J genes are TRBV6-6 and TRBJ1-5; D remains unclear. V was clipped by 7 bases and J by 0 bases, with 13 bases between them. CDR3 length: 15 residues. CDR1 is MNHNY, CDR2 SVGAGI, per germline (reference sequence). Written as DNA, the CDR3 is TGTGCCAGCAATTGGTCGGGTACTAGCAATCAGCCCCAGCATTTT. This gives the protein CASNWSGTSNQPQHF.

In this sample, this clone turned up a few times. This chain connects TRBV6-5 to TRBJ2-7, with 7 bases matching TRBD2. CDR1 and CDR2 (germline): MNHEY, SVGAGI. The V and J ends lost 6 bases and 3 bases, in that order; junction bases with no gene match: 11. The CDR3 loop spans 15 amino acids. The CDR3 reads CASRSPGLPYYEQYF. CDR3 coding DNA: TGTGCCAGCAGGTCCCCGGGACTACCTTACTACGAGCAGTACTTC.

The rearrangement uses TRBV12-5 and TRBJ1-2, with 7 positions matching TRBD1. Germline CDR1 is LGHNT and CDR2 is FRNRAP. Germline trimming cut 6 bases from V and 8 bases from J; bases unmatched to any gene: 12. The CDR3 length is 14 residues. The CDR3 spells CASGQGTADSGYTF. CDR3 nucleotides: TGTGCTAGTGGCCAGGGGACAGCCGATTCGGGCTACACCTTC.

There are a few counts of this clone. The chain uses TRBV19 and TRBJ2-7, with 13 bases matching TRBD2. The length of the CDR3 is 15 residues. Germline assignment: CDR1 LNHDA and CDR2 SQIVND (reference sequence). Trimming cost V 5 bases and J 3 bases; bases outside gene matches: 4. DNA for the CDR3: TGTGCCAGTAGTCCCCGGACTAGCGGGAGCTACGAGCAGTACTTC. Its protein product is CASSPRTSGSYEQYF.

The chain joins TRBV11-2 to TRBJ1-1, with 9 bases lining up with TRBD1. This CDR3 comprises 13 residues. The germline CDR1 and CDR2 sequences are SGHAT and FQNNGV. The ends lost 5 bases at V and 7 bases at J; junction bases unmatched: 5. CDR3 nucleotides: TGTGCCAGCAGCACGGGACAGGGTAGTGAAGCTTTCTTT. As protein: CASSTGQGSEAFF.

This clone has just a few counts. The chain carries TRBV20-1 and TRBJ2-3; a possible D gene is TRBD2 (5 bases). Trimming left V 5 bases short and J 4 bases short, with 7 bases between. This CDR3 is 11 amino acids long. The germline CDR1 and CDR2 sequences are DFQATT and SNEGSKA (reference sequence). The CDR3 reads CSARTPDTQYF. Here the CDR3 DNA reads TGCAGTGCTCGGACTCCAGATACGCAGTATTTT.

The chain carries TRBV11-2 and TRBJ1-2; D perhaps matches TRBD1 (6 bases). The CDR3 is made up of 13 amino acids. Trimming left V 3 bases short and J 8 bases short, with 13 bases between. From germline, CDR1 is SGHAT and CDR2 FQNNGV. CDR3 coding DNA: TGTGCCAGCAGCTTGCAGGGGTTTCCGGGCTACACCTTC. Translating gives CASSLQGFPGYTF.

This clone came up a few times. The chain employs TRBV4-2 and TRBJ2-5, with 10 bases fitting TRBD1. V lost 3 bases to trimming and J lost 5 bases; unmatched junction nucleotides: 6. Germline V gene data show CDR1 as LGHNA and CDR2 as YNFKEQ. CDR3 length: 15 residues. In nucleotides, the CDR3 is TGTGCCAGCAGCCAGGCGACAGGGGGCGGGGAGACCCAGTACTTC. Residues: CASSQATGGGETQYF.

The chain has TRBV9 and TRBJ1-1, with D perhaps matching TRBD1 (6 bases). The CDR3 runs to 14 residues. CDR1 and CDR2 from the germline V gene are SGDLS and YYNGEE. The V and J ends lost 4 bases and 0 bases respectively, with 10 bases between them. Here the CDR3 DNA reads TGTGCCAGCAGCCCAACAGGGTTGAACACTGAAGCTTTCTTT. This codes for CASSPTGLNTEAFF. Based on the CDR3 plus reference TRBV9 and TRBJ1-1, the full variable domain is DSGVTQTPKHLITATGQRVTLRCSPRSGDLSVYWYQQSLDQGLQFLIQYYNGEERAKGNILERFSAQQFPDLHSELNLSSLELGDSALYFCASSPTGLNTEAFFGQGTRLTVV.

V usage is TRBV18 and J usage is TRBJ2-2; 7 nucleotides agree with TRBD1. Trimming removed 2 bases from V and 1 base from J; junction bases left unmatched: 1. The CDR3 is made up of 15 amino acids. In germline, CDR1 is KGHSH, CDR2 LQKENI. CDR3 residues: CASSPTGVNTGELFF. CDR3 coding DNA: TGTGCCAGCTCACCAACAGGGGTGAACACCGGGGAGCTGTTTTTT.

This clone was counted a few times. The chain couples TRBV7-2 to TRBJ1-2, with TRBD1 as a possible D gene (6 bases). This CDR3 contains 15 residues. Germline V gene data show CDR1 as SGHTA and CDR2 as FQGNSA. V dropped 5 bases and J dropped 4 bases, with 17 bases sitting between them. CDR3 DNA: TGTGCCAGCAGCCCCCGAGGACAGCCCTTCTATGGCTACACCTTC. This sequence encodes CASSPRGQPFYGYTF.

This clone came up a few times. V and J are TRBV5-1 and TRBJ1-1; D might be TRBD1 (6 bases). Germline CDR1 reads SGHRS; CDR2 reads YFSETQ. Trimming cost V 0 bases and J 5 bases, with 11 bases left between them. The CDR3 is 14 residues long. Here the CDR3 DNA reads TGCGCCAGCAGCTTGGTAAGGGGGAGTACTGAAGCTTTCTTT. Its protein is CASSLVRGSTEAFF.

This clone was observed a few times. The chain uses TRBV5-4 and TRBJ1-1; D may be TRBD1 (6 bases). Germline values: CDR1 SGHNT, CDR2 YYREEE (reference sequence). Trimming shortened V by 0 bases and J by 2 bases, and 11 bases separated the two germline ends. The CDR3 totals 15 residues. CDR3 protein: CASSLVKGVNTEAFF. The CDR3 nucleotides are TGTGCCAGCAGCTTGGTGAAGGGGGTTAACACTGAAGCTTTCTTT.

The sample holds a few counts of this clone. The chain recombines TRBV7-2 with TRBJ2-7, with 7 bases that match TRBD2. J gave up 0 bases and V 2 bases, and 4 bases lay outside the gene matches. The CDR3 spans 15 residues. CDR1 SGHTA and CDR2 FQGNSA come from the germline V gene. The DNA for the CDR3 is TGTGCCAGCAGCTTAAGTGGGAGGGCCTCCTACGAGCAGTACTTC. Residues: CASSLSGRASYEQYF.

This clone was detected only a few times. CDR3 sequence: CASSRPGQGNHEQYF. Here the CDR3 DNA reads TGTGCCAGCAGTAGACCGGGACAGGGGAACCACGAGCAGTACTTC. The chain carries TRBV6-5 and TRBJ2-7; TRBD1 aligns across 10 bases. This CDR3 has 15 amino acids. Per the germline V gene, CDR1 is MNHEY and CDR2 is SVGAGI. Trimming took 5 bases from V and 5 from J; bases not matched to a gene: 9.

This clone was found a few times. V gene TRBV18 combines with J gene TRBJ1-1, with D perhaps matching TRBD1 (6 bases). With 2 bases removed from V and 3 bases from J, the gap between germline ends came to 10 bases. The CDR3 sequence is 14 residues long. CDR1 is KGHSH, CDR2 LQKENI, per germline. This CDR3 reads CASSPDPGDTEAFF. The CDR3 DNA reads as TGTGCCAGCTCACCAGATCCAGGGGACACTGAAGCTTTCTTT. The variable domain in full, with the rest retrieved from reference TRBV18 and TRBJ1-1, is NAGVMQNPRHLVRRRGQEARLRCSPMKGHSHVYWYRQLPEEGLKFMVYLQKENIIDESGMPKERFSAEFPKEGPSILRIQQVVRGDSAAYFCASSPDPGDTEAFFGQGTRLTVV.

The chain uses TRBV9 and TRBJ2-1, with D possibly TRBD2 on 6 matching bases. The CDR3 length is 16 residues. From germline, CDR1 is SGDLS and CDR2 YYNGEE. Trimming stripped 4 bases from V and 3 bases from J, with 17 bases between. CDR3 nucleotides: TGTGCCAGCAGCTCCCGCGGGGTGGCTGGCTACAATGAGCAGTTCTTC. This sequence encodes CASSSRGVAGYNEQFF.

J is TRBJ2-3 and V is TRBV29-1, with D perhaps matching TRBD2 (5 bases). The CDR3 has 14 amino acids. The germline CDR1 and CDR2 sequences are SQVTM and ANQGSEA. V was cut by 2 bases and J by 2 bases, with 11 bases left in between. The CDR3 protein is CSVEITGFTDTQYF. The DNA of the CDR3 is TGCAGCGTTGAAATCACGGGATTCACAGATACGCAGTATTTT.